Below, 18 T cell receptor beta chains from the same sample are listed, as sequenced in a study of T cell repertoires in cytomegalovirus infection. TCRdb re-derived calls from the reads in MiXCR, one entry per CDR3 protein. The sample gives about 180,000 distinct CDR3 sequences, about a sixth of which show up once; approximately 25% is in the top ten. Material for sequencing was CD8+ T cells from PBMCs. All receptors come from a human donor in good health (CMV status not recorded). Some clones in this sample may be carry-over from other donors' samples.

This clonotype was counted between two and nine times. The chain couples TRBV12-3 or TRBV12-4 to TRBJ1-1, with no clear D. This CDR3 is built from 13 residues. V gave up 3 bases and J gave up 4 bases, with 9 bases separating them. CDR3 DNA sequence: TGTGCCAGCAGTTTCCTCTTGCTCACTGAAGCTTTCTTT. It translates to CASSFLLLTEAFF.

This clonotype was picked up a small number of times. This sequence joins TRBV24-1 and TRBJ2-2; perhaps TRBD1 as D (6 bases). With 1 base removed from V and 0 bases from J, the gap between germline ends came to 8 bases. The CDR3 has 16 residues. Germline V lookup: CDR1 KGHDR, CDR2 SFDVKD. The CDR3, as DNA: TGTGCCACCAGTGATTTAAGACAGGCGAACACCGGGGAGCTGTTTTTT. This codes for CATSDLRQANTGELFF.

In this sample, this clonotype turned up a few times. This chain uses TRBV4-1 with TRBJ1-1, with D perhaps matching TRBD1 (5 bases). CDR3 length: 18 amino acids. Per the germline V gene, CDR1 is MGHRA and CDR2 is YSYEKL. V was clipped by 0 bases and J by 2 bases, with 19 bases between them. The CDR3 bases are TGCGCCAGCAGCCAAGAGTTAGCTCAGGGAAGAAGCAACACTGAAGCTTTCTTT. It yields the protein CASSQELAQGRSNTEAFF.

This clonotype has only a few counts. The genes are TRBV14 and TRBJ1-2, with TRBD1 as a possible D gene (6 bases). V lost 8 bases and J 8 bases, leaving 18 bases between the germline ends. Germline CDR1 and CDR2: SGHDN and FVKESK. The CDR3 is made up of 13 amino acids. The CDR3 spells CASSQGRMSGYTF. CDR3 sequence (DNA): TGTGCCAGCTCGCAGGGGAGAATGTCCGGCTACACCTTC.

The V gene is TRBV7-9, the J gene TRBJ2-1; perhaps TRBD1 as D (6 bases). CDR3 length equals 13 residues. Per germline, CDR1 SEHNR and CDR2 FQNEAQ (reference sequence). The V gene lost 8 bases and the J gene lost 10 bases, with 18 bases spanning the gap. The CDR3 here is CASLSTGPGEQFF. In DNA form, the CDR3 reads TGTGCCAGCCTCTCGACAGGCCCAGGGGAGCAGTTCTTC.

This chain uses TRBV7-2 with TRBJ2-3; D perhaps matches TRBD1 (5 bases). CDR3 size: 16 residues. V was pared by 7 bases and J by 1 base, with 18 bases between. Germline values: CDR1 SGHTA, CDR2 FQGNSA. The CDR3 sequence is CASTPTGSWGTDTQYF. The CDR3 nucleotides are TGTGCCAGCACCCCCACAGGTAGCTGGGGCACAGATACGCAGTATTTT.

J is TRBJ1-1 and V is TRBV20-1; D is ambiguous. Between the trimmed V and J ends, which lost 0 bases and 4 bases, there was a span of 6 bases. This CDR3 is 12 amino acids long. In germline, CDR1 is DFQATT, CDR2 SNEGSKA (reference sequence). CDR3 sequence (DNA): TGCAGTGCTAGAGATCTTGGCACTGAAGCTTTCTTT. Translated: CSARDLGTEAFF.

This rearrangement joins TRBV27 to TRBJ2-5, with 7 bases matching TRBD2. J was trimmed by 4 bases and V by 7 bases; bases with no gene match: 15. Germline CDR1 MNHEY, CDR2 SMNVEV (reference sequence). The CDR3 totals 16 residues. For the CDR3, the DNA is TGTGCCAGCACCCCTAGCGGATGGGAGCCAGGAGAGACCCAGTACTTC. This encodes CASTPSGWEPGETQYF.

This clonotype was seen a handful of times. The gene calls are TRBV10-3 and TRBJ1-2, with 7 bases identical to TRBD1. V gave up 10 bases and J gave up 7 bases; unmatched junction bases: 12. Germline CDR1 reads ENHRY; CDR2 reads SYGVKD. This CDR3 contains 13 residues. CDR3 coding DNA: TGTGCCACCGAGACAGGGATGATTGGTGGCTACACCTTC. Translating gives CATETGMIGGYTF.

The chain has TRBV4-2 and TRBJ2-2, with D tentatively TRBD2 (5 bases). The length of the CDR3 is 16 residues. V gave up 5 bases and J gave up 2 bases, with 15 bases separating them. Germline V gene sequence: CDR1 LGHNA, CDR2 YNFKEQ. The CDR3 region has the DNA TGTGCCAGCAGCGACCGGGTGGGGAGAAACACCGGGGAGCTGTTTTTT. It specifies CASSDRVGRNTGELFF.

There are a few counts of this clonotype. The V and J genes are TRBV6-2 or TRBV6-3 and TRBJ1-5; D not resolved. V was clipped by 4 bases and J by 5 bases, with 9 bases between them. Per germline, CDR1 MNHEY and CDR2 SVGEGT. The CDR3 runs 13 residues. The CDR3 sequence is CASSLWMDQPQHF. CDR3 bases: TGTGCCAGCAGTTTATGGATGGATCAGCCCCAGCATTTT.

The chain uses TRBV7-2 and TRBJ2-2; the match to TRBD2 covers 8 bases. The CDR3 has 18 residues. Germline V gene lookup returns CDR1 SGHTA and CDR2 FQGNSA. Trimming removed 3 bases from V and 4 bases from J; junction bases left unmatched: 13. CDR3 DNA: TGTGCCAGCAGCTTCCCCCGGGGGGGAGGGGCGACCACCGGGGAGCTGTTTTTT. Translation gives CASSFPRGGGATTGELFF.

The table lists this clonotype with a few counts. The chain is built from TRBV7-9 and TRBJ1-5, with D perhaps matching TRBD1 (5 bases). The CDR3 runs to 17 residues. Germline loops: CDR1 SEHNR, CDR2 FQNEAQ (reference sequence). Trimming cost V 0 bases and J 1 base, with 13 bases left between them. CDR3 coding DNA: TGTGCCAGCAGCTTAGCGGGGGGTGAGGTGAGCAATCAGCCCCAGCATTTT. The encoded protein is CASSLAGGEVSNQPQHF.

V gene TRBV11-1 combines with J gene TRBJ2-7; 7 bases are shared with TRBD1. Looked up from germline, CDR1 is SGHAT and CDR2 is FQDESV (reference sequence). V trimming: 3 bases; J trimming: 5 bases; junction bases outside the gene matches: 4. The CDR3 is 13 amino acids. CDR3 nucleotide sequence: TGTGCCAGCAGCTTCAACAGGGGTCACGAGCAGTACTTC. This sequence encodes CASSFNRGHEQYF.

This clonotype turned up a few times. V gene TRBV7-2 combines with J gene TRBJ2-7, with TRBD2 identical over 9 bases. CDR1 and CDR2 (germline): SGHTA, FQGNSA. V was clipped by 6 bases and J by 5 bases; unmatched bases: 14. This CDR3 has 16 residues. The CDR3 DNA follows: TGTGCCAGCAGTCTCCTAGCGGGGATATCGCAAGACGAGCAGTACTTC. Translation gives CASSLLAGISQDEQYF.

The V call is TRBV28, the J call TRBJ1-5, with D hard to call. The CDR3 is 16 residues long. Germline V gives CDR1 MDHEN, CDR2 SYDVKM. The V and J ends lost 5 bases and 0 bases respectively, with 14 bases between them. In DNA, the CDR3 is TGTGCCAGCAGTCGTATACAGCAGAATAGCAATCAGCCCCAGCATTTT. Its translation: CASSRIQQNSNQPQHF.

The chain has TRBV3-1 and TRBJ2-3, with 8 bases lining up with TRBD2. The length of the CDR3 is 15 residues. Germline CDR1 is LGHDT and CDR2 is YNNKEL (reference sequence). The V and J ends lost 1 base and 6 bases, in that order; junction bases with no gene match: 6. CDR3 residues: CASSQVFSSGDTQYF. CDR3 nucleotide sequence: TGTGCCAGCAGCCAAGTTTTTTCTAGCGGGGATACGCAGTATTTT.

This clonotype was seen more than once but under ten times. The chain carries TRBV6-6 and TRBJ1-5; 8 bases align to TRBD1. With 2 bases clipped from V and 2 bases from J, the junction kept 5 bases outside the gene matches. Germline V gives CDR1 MNHNY, CDR2 SVGAGI (reference sequence). CDR3 length equals 16 residues. The CDR3 DNA reads TGTGCCAGCAGTTACCCGGACAGGGAAGGCAATCAGCCCCAGCATTTT. Amino acids: CASSYPDREGNQPQHF.